The sequence of this T cell receptor beta chain was determined in a study of blood T cells in healthy people across ages. Primed by a sample-barcoded 5' primer and a J-beta primer mix, a second PCR proceeded for 7 to 11 cycles. TCRdb processed the 5' RACE reads anew with MiXCR; each CDR3 protein has one entry. In the table there are fewer than 1,200,000 distinct CDR3 sequences, less than 25% of which are singletons. CDR1 is LGHNA and CDR2 is YSLEER in the germline V gene. V was pared by 3 bases and J by 1 base, with 12 bases between. The CDR3 covers 15 residues. Only a few counts were recorded for this clonotype. These data were also filed under a second study, of T cells of mothers and their children.

The chain carries TRBV4-3 and TRBJ1-1, with D possibly TRBD1 on 6 matching bases. This receptor was taken from a girl aged 2 to 10 in good health. Sequenced input: blood. The CDR3 protein is CASSQAGQRNTEAFF. Written as DNA, the CDR3 is TGCGCCAGCAGCCAGGCCGGACAGCGGAACACTGAAGCTTTCTTT.